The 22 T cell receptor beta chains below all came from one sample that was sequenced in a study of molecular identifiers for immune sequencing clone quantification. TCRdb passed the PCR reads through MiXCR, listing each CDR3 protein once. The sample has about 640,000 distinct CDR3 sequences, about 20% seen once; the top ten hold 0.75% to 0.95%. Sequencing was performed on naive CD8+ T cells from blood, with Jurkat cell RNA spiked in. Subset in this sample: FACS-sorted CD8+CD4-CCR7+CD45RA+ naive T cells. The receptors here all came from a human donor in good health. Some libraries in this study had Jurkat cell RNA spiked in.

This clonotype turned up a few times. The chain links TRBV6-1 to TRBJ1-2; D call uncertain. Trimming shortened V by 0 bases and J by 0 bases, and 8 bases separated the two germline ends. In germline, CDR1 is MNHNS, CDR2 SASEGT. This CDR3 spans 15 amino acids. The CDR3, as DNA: TGTGCCAGCAGTGAAGCCACAGCTCCTAACTATGGCTACACCTTC. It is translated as CASSEATAPNYGYTF.

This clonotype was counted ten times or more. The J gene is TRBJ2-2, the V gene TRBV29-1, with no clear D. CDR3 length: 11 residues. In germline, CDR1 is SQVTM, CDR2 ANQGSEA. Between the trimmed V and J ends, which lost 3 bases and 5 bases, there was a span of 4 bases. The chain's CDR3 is CSVEFTGELFF. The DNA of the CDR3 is TGCAGCGTTGAGTTTACCGGGGAGCTGTTTTTT.

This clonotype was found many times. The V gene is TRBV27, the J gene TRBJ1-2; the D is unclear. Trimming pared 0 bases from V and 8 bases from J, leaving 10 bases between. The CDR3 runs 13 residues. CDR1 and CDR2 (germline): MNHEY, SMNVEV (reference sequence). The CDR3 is CASSLSGGSGYTF. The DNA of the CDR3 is TGTGCCAGCAGTTTATCAGGAGGGAGCGGCTACACCTTC.

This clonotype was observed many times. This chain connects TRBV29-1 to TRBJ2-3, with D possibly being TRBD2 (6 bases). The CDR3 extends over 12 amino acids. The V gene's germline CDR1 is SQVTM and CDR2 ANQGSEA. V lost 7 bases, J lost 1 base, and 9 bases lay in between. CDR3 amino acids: CSAASGTDTQYF. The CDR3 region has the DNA TGCAGCGCAGCTAGCGGCACAGATACGCAGTATTTT.

The CDR3 DNA is TGTGCCACCAGTGAAGGCAAACCCTCCTACAATGAGCAGTTCTTC. This sequence encodes CATSEGKPSYNEQFF. The chain links TRBV24-1 to TRBJ2-1; D is undetermined. Trimming shortened V by 4 bases and J by 0 bases, and 9 bases separated the two germline ends. This CDR3 comprises 15 residues. Germline V gives CDR1 KGHDR, CDR2 SFDVKD.

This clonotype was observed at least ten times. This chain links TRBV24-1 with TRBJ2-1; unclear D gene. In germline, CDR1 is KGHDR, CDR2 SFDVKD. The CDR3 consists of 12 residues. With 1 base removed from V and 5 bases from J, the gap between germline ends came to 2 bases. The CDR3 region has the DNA TGTGCCACCAGTGATTTTCACAATGAGCAGTTCTTC. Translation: CATSDFHNEQFF.

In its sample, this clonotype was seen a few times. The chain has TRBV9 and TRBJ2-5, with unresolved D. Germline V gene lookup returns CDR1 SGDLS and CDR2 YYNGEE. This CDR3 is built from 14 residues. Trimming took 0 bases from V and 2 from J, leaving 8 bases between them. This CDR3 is CASSVDTTQETQYF. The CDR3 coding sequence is TGTGCCAGCAGCGTAGATACAACGCAAGAGACCCAGTACTTC.

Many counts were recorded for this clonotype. The CDR3, as DNA: TGCGCCAGCAGCCAAGAAAGAGACACCTATCAGCCCCAGCATTTT. Its translation: CASSQERDTYQPQHF. V usage is TRBV4-1 and J usage is TRBJ1-5; the D is unclear. Trimming shortened V by 0 bases and J by 5 bases, and 11 bases separated the two germline ends. The CDR3 consists of 15 residues. Germline assignment: CDR1 MGHRA and CDR2 YSYEKL.

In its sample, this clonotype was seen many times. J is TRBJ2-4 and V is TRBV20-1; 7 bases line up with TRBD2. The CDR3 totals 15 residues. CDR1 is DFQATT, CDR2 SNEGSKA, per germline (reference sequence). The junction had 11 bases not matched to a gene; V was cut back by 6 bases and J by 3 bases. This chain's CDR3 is CSARAREPNKNIQYF. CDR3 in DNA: TGCAGTGCCCGAGCGCGGGAGCCGAACAAAAACATTCAGTACTTC.

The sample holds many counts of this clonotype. The CDR3 DNA is TGTGCCAGTGGACCGGGACAGGGGCTTGCGGGGTCAGGCTACGAGCAGTACTTC. Amino acid sequence: CASGPGQGLAGSGYEQYF. The rearrangement uses TRBV28 and TRBJ2-7; 10 nucleotides align to TRBD1. Germline lookup yields CDR1 MDHEN and CDR2 SYDVKM. The CDR3 extends over 18 amino acids. V shed 9 bases, J shed 3 bases, and the junction held 20 bases outside the gene matches.

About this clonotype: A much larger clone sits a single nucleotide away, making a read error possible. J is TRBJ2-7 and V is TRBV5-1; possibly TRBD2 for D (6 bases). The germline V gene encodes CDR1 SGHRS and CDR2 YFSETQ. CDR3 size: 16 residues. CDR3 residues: CASSLARTGDSYERYF. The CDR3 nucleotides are TGCGCCAGCAGCTTGGCCCGGACGGGGGATTCCTACGAGCGGTACTTC.

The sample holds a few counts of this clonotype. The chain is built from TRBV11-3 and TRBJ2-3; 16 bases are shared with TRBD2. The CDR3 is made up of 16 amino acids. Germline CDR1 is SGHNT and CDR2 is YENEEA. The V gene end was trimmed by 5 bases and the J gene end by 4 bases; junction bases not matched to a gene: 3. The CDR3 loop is CASSGTSGGAPDTQYF. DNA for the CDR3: TGTGCCAGCAGCGGGACTAGCGGGGGGGCTCCAGATACGCAGTATTTT.

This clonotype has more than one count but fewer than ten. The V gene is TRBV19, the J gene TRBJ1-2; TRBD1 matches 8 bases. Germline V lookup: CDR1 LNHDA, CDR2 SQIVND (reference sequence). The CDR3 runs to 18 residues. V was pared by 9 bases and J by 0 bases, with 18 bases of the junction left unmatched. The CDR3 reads CASFKGTGAPLPNYGYTF. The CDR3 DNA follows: TGTGCCAGCTTCAAGGGGACAGGAGCCCCATTGCCTAACTATGGCTACACCTTC.

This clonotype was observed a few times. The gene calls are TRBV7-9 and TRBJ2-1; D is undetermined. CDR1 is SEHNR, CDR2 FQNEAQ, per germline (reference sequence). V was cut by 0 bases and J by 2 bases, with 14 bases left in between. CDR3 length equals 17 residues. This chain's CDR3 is CASSLAVDLRTYNEQFF. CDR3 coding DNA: TGTGCCAGCAGCTTAGCGGTTGACCTTCGAACCTACAATGAGCAGTTCTTC.

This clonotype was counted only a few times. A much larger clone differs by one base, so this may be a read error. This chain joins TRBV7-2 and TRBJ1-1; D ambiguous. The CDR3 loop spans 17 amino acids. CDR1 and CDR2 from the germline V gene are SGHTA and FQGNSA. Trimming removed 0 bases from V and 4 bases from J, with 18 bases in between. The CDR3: CASSLARFAGMSTEAFF. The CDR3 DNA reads TGTGCCAGCAGCTTAGCGCGATTTGCAGGAATGAGCACTGAAGCTTTCTTT.

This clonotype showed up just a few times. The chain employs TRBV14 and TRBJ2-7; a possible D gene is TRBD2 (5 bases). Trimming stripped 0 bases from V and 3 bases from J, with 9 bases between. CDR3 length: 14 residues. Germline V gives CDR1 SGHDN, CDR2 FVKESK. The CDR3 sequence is CASSQELAFYEQYF. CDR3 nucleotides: TGTGCCAGCAGCCAAGAGCTAGCTTTCTACGAGCAGTACTTC. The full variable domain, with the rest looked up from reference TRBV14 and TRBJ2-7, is EAGVTQFPSHSVIEKGQTVTLRCDPISGHDNLYWYRRVMGKEIKFLLHFVKESKQDESGMPNNRFLAERTGGTYSTLKVQPAELEDSGVYFCASSQELAFYEQYFGPGTRLTVT.

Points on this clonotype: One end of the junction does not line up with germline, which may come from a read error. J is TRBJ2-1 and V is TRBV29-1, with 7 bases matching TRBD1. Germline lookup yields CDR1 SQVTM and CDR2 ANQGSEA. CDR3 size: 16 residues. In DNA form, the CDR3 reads TGCTGCGTTAAAGTACCCAGGGGGTATCTTATAAATGAGCAGTTCTTC. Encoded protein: CCVKVPRGYLINEQFF.

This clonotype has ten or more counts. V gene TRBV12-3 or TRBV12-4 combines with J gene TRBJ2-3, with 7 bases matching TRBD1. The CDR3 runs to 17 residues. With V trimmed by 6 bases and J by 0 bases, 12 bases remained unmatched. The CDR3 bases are TGTGCCAGCAGGAATCATACAGGGGAACCTAGCACAGATACGCAGTATTTT. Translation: CASRNHTGEPSTDTQYF.

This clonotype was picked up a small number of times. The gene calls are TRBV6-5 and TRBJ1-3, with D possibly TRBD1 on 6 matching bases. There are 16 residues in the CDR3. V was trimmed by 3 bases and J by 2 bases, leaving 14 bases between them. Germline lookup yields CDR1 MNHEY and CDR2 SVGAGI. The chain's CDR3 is CASSYLAGGPGNTIYF. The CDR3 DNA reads TGTGCCAGCAGTTATCTCGCCGGGGGGCCTGGAAACACCATATATTTT.

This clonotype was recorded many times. The DNA of the CDR3 is TGTGCCAGCAGTAACAGGGGGCGGGTCACCGGGGAGCTGTTTTTT. Its protein product is CASSNRGRVTGELFF. The rearrangement joins TRBV6-5 to TRBJ2-2; 9 bases match TRBD1. CDR1 and CDR2 from the germline V gene are MNHEY and SVGAGI. The CDR3 spans 15 residues. V shed 5 bases and J 4 bases; nucleotides not matched to a gene: 5.

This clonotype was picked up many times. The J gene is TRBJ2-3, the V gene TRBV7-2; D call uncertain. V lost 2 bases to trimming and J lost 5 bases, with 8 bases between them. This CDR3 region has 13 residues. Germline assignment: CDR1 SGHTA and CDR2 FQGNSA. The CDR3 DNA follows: TGTGCCAGCAGCTTATATGGCGGAGATACGCAGTATTTT. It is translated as CASSLYGGDTQYF.

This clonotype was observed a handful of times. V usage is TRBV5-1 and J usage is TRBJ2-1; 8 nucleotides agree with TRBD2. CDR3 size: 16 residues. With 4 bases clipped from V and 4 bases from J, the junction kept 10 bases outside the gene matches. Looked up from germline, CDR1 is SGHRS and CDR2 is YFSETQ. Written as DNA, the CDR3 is TGCGCCAGCAGCCCATTTACTAGCGGAGTATACAATGAGCAGTTCTTC. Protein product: CASSPFTSGVYNEQFF. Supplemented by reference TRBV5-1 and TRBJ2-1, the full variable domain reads KAGVTQTPRYLIKTRGQQVTLSCSPISGHRSVSWYQQTPGQGLQFLFEYFSETQRNKGNFPGRFSGRQFSNSRSEMNVSTLELGDSALYLCASSPFTSGVYNEQFFGPGTRLTVL.